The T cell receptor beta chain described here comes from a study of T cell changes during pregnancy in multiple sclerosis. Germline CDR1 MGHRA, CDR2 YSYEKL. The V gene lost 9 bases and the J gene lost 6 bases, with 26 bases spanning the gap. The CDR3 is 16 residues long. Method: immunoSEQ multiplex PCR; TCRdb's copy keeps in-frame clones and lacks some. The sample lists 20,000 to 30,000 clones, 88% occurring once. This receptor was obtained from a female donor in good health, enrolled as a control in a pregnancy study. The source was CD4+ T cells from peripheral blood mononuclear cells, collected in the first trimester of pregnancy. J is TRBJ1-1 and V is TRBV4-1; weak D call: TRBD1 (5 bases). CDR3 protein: CASGNPGGPTGAEAFF. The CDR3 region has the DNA TGCGCCAGTGGGAACCCGGGAGGCCCTACGGGGGCTGAAGCTTTCTTT.